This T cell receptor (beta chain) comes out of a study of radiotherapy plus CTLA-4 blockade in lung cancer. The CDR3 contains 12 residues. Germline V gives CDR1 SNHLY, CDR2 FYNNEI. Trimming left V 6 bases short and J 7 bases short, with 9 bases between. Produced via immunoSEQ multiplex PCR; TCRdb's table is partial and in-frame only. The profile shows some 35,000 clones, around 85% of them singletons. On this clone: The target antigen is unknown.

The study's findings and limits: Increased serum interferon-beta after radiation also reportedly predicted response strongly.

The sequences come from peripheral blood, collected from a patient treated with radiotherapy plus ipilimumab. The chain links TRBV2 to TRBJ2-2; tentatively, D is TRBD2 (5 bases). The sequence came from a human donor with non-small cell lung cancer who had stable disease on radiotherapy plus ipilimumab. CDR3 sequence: CASSTRGGELFF. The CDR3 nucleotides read TGTGCCAGCAGCACTCGGGGCGGGGAGCTGTTTTTT.